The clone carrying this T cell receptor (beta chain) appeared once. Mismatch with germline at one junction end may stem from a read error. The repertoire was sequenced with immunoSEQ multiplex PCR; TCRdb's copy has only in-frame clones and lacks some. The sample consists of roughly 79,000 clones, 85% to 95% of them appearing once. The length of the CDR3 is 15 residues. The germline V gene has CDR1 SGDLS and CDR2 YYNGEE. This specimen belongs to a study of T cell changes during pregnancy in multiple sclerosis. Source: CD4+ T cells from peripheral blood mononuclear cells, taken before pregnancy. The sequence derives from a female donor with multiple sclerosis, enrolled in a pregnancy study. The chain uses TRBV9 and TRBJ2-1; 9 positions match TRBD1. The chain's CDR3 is CASSVGGQGYSEQFF. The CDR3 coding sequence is TGTGCCAGCAGCGTGGGGGGACAGGGTTACAGTGAGCAGTTCTTC. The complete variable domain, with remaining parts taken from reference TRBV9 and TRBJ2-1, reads DSGVTQTPKHLITATGQRVTLRCSPRSGDLSVYWYQQSLDQGLQFLIQYYNGEERAKGNILERFSAQQFPDLHSELNLSSLELGDSALYFCASSVGGQGYSEQFFGPGTRLTVL.